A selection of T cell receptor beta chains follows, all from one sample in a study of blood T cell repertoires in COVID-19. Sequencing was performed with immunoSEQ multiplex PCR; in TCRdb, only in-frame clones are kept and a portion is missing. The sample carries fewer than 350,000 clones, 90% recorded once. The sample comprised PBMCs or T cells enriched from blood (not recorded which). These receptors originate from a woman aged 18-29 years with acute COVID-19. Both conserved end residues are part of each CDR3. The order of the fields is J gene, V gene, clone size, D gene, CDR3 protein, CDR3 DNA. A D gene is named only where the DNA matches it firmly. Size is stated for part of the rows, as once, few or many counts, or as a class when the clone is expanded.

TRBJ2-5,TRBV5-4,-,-,CASSLEETQYF,TGTGCCAGCAGCCTAGAAGAGACCCAGTACTTC
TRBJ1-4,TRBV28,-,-,CASSFQGLGTNEKLFF,TGTGCCAGCAGTTTCCAGGGGCTTGGGACTAATGAAAAACTGTTTTTT
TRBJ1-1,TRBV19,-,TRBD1,CASRTTGTGMNTEAFF,TGTGCCAGTAGAACGACAGGGACAGGCATGAACACTGAAGCTTTCTTT
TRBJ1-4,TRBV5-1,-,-,CASRGGLETNEKLFF,TGCGCCAGCAGGGGGGGTCTGGAGACTAATGAAAAACTGTTTTTT
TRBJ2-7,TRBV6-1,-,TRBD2,CASSERLAGGNGYEQYF,TGTGCCAGCAGTGAGCGACTAGCGGGAGGGAATGGCTACGAGCAGTACTTC
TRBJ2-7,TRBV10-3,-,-,CAISRLESEQYF,TGTGCCATCAGTCGGCTAGAATCTGAGCAGTACTTC
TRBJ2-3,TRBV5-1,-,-,CASSLVQGMIDTQYF,TGCGCCAGCAGCTTGGTTCAGGGGATGATAGATACGCAGTATTTT
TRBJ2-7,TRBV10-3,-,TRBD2,CATLVGSGSYEQYF,TGTGCCACCCTGGTGGGTAGCGGGAGTTACGAGCAGTACTTC
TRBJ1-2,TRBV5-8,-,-,CASSLAERGNYGYTF,TGTGCCAGCAGCTTGGCCGAAAGGGGTAACTATGGCTACACCTTC
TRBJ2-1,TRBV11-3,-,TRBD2,CASSLVGGRDEQFF,TGTGCCAGCAGCTTAGTGGGAGGGAGGGATGAGCAGTTCTTC
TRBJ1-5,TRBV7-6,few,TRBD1,CASSSIRGTGWPPVGQPQHF,TGTGCCAGCAGTTCGATAAGAGGGACAGGGTGGCCGCCGGTAGGTCAGCCCCAGCATTTT
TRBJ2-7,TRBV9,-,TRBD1,CASSIGGLPSYEQYF,TGTGCCAGCAGCATAGGGGGCCTCCCCTCCTACGAGCAGTACTTC
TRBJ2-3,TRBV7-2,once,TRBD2,CASSLNWLAGGYSTDTQYF,TGTGCCAGCAGCTTAAATTGGCTAGCGGGAGGGTATTCCACAGATACGCAGTATTTT
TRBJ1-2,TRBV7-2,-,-,CASSLDLRQINYGYTF,TGTGCCAGCAGCTTAGATCTGCGACAGATAAACTATGGCTACACCTTC
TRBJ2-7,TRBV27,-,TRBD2,CASSLGLAGREQYF,TGTGCCAGCAGTTTGGGGCTAGCGGGAAGGGAGCAGTACTTC
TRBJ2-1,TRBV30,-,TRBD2,CAWNLAGGPNEQFF,TGTGCCTGGAACCTAGCGGGAGGGCCCAATGAGCAGTTCTTC
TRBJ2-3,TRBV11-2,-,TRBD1,CASSSRSRGQTDTQYF,TGTGCCAGCAGCTCACGATCCAGGGGGCAGACAGATACGCAGTATTTT
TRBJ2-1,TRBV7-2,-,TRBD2,CASSFYVAGGSYNEQFF,TGTGCCAGCAGCTTTTACGTAGCGGGAGGGTCCTACAATGAGCAGTTCTTC
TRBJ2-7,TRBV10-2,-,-,CASKSVGGAYEQYF,TGCGCCAGCAAGAGTGTAGGCGGGGCCTACGAGCAGTACTTC
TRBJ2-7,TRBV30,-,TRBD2,CAWGRSSGSRIYEQYF,TGTGCCTGGGGGCGGTCTAGCGGGAGTCGCATCTACGAGCAGTACTTC
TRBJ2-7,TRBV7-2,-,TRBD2,CASSREVGGGYEQYF,TGTGCCAGCAGCCGGGAGGTGGGAGGTGGCTACGAGCAGTACTTC
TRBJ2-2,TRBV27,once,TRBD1,CASRRDRGFPGELFF,TGTGCCAGCAGGCGGGACAGGGGTTTTCCCGGGGAGCTGTTTTTT
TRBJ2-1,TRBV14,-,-,CASSQRSYYSYNEQFF,TGTGCCAGCAGCCAACGGTCCTACTACTCCTACAATGAGCAGTTCTTC
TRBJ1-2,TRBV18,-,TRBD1,CASSPGQVYGYTF,TGTGCCAGCTCACCTGGACAGGTCTATGGCTACACCTTC
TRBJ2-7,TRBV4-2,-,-,CASSQGYSALYEQYF,TGTGCCAGCAGCCAAGGTTACAGTGCCCTTTACGAGCAGTACTTC
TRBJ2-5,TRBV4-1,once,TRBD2,CASSQKTSGAAKETQYF,TGCGCCAGCAGCCAAAAGACTAGCGGGGCTGCGAAAGAGACCCAGTACTTC
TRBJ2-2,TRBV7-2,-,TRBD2,CASKRGGSIGELFF,TGTGCCAGCAAAAGGGGAGGGTCCATCGGGGAGCTGTTTTTT
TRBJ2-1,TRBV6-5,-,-,CASRPGSYNEQFF,TGTGCCAGCAGGCCGGGTTCCTACAATGAGCAGTTCTTC
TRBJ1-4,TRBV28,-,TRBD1,CASSAIGDRGDEKLFF,TGTGCCAGCAGTGCAATAGGCGACAGGGGGGATGAAAAACTGTTTTTT
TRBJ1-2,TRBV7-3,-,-,CASSLAGGANGYTF,TGTGCCAGCAGCTTAGCCGGTGGGGCGAATGGCTACACCTTC
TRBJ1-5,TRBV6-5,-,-,CASSRQPHQPQHF,TGTGCCAGCAGTCGACAGCCGCATCAGCCCCAGCATTTT
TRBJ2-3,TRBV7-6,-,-,CASSLTQTVSTDTQYF,TGTGCCAGCAGCTTAACGCAGACAGTTAGCACAGATACGCAGTATTTT
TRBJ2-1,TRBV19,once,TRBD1,CASQRQGEFF,TGTGCCAGTCAGAGACAGGGCGAGTTCTTC
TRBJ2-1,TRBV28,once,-,CASSLLGGEQFF,TGTGCCAGCAGTTTATTAGGGGGTGAGCAGTTCTTC
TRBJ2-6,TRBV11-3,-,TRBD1,CASSLSGGKPGANVLTF,TGTGCCAGCAGCTTATCAGGGGGAAAACCTGGGGCCAACGTCCTGACTTTC
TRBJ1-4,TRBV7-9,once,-,CASSLGLEKLFF,TGTGCCAGCAGCTTAGGTCTTGAAAAACTGTTTTTT
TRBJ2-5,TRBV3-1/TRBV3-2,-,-,CASSQVYRETQYF,TGTGCCAGCAGCCAAGTCTATCGGGAGACCCAGTACTTC
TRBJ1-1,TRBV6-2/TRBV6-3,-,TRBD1,CASSSWTGGANTEAFF,TGTGCCAGCAGCTCTTGGACAGGGGGGGCGAACACTGAAGCTTTCTTT
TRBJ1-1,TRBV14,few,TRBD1,CASSQLTGVNTEAFF,TGTGCCAGCAGCCAACTGACAGGGGTCAACACTGAAGCTTTCTTT
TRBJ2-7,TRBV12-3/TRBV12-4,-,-,CASSPSSYEQYF,TGTGCCAGCAGTCCTAGTAGTTACGAGCAGTACTTC
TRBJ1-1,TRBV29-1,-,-,CSVPGARVTTEAFF,TGCAGCGTTCCAGGGGCCAGGGTAACGACTGAAGCTTTCTTT
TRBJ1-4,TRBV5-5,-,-,CASSSFRGGSEKLFF,TGTGCCAGCAGTAGTTTTCGGGGTGGTAGCGAAAAACTGTTTTTT
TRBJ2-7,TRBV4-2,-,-,CASSQAPAESYEQYF,TGTGCCAGCAGCCAAGCTCCAGCGGAGTCCTACGAGCAGTACTTC
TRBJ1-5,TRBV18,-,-,CASSLDRGYQPQHF,TGTGCCAGCTCGCTGGACAGAGGGTATCAGCCCCAGCATTTT
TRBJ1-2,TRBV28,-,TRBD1,CASSTGTGIGYTF,TGTGCCAGCAGTACCGGGACAGGGATTGGCTACACCTTC
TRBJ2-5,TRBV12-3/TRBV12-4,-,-,CASGGLAGETQYF,TGTGCCAGCGGAGGGCTAGCTGGAGAGACCCAGTACTTC
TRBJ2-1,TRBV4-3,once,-,CASTAGSGLYNEQFF,TGCGCCAGCACTGCGGGTTCGGGACTTTACAATGAGCAGTTCTTC
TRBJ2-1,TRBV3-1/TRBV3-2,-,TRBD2,CASSQYPGTSHYNEQFF,TGTGCCAGCAGCCAATACCCCGGGACTAGCCACTACAATGAGCAGTTCTTC
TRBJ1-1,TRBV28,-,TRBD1,CASSSPRQGGNTEAFF,TGTGCCAGCAGTTCACCTCGACAGGGGGGGAACACTGAAGCTTTCTTT
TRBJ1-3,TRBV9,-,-,CASSVDQGNTIYF,TGTGCCAGCAGCGTAGATCAGGGAAACACCATATATTTT
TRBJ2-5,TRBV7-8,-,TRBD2,CASSLSPLASGRTGGKTQYF,TGTGCCAGCAGCTTAAGCCCCCTCGCTAGCGGGAGGACTGGAGGAAAGACCCAGTACTTC
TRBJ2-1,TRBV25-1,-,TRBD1,CATQRDSPFNEQFF,TGTGCCACCCAGAGGGACAGCCCATTCAATGAGCAGTTCTTC
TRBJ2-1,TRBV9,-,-,CASSPGLNVNEQFF,TGTGCCAGCAGCCCCGGACTTAACGTCAATGAGCAGTTCTTC
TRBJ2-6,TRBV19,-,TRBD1,CASGTGGSGANVLTF,TGTGCCAGTGGGACAGGGGGCTCTGGGGCCAACGTCCTGACTTTC
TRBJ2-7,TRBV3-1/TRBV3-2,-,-,CASSQPLSYF,TGTGCCAGCAGCCAGCCCCTCAGTTACTTC
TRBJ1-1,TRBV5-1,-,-,CASSPWPRGNTEAFF,TGCGCCAGCAGCCCATGGCCCAGGGGGAACACTGAAGCTTTCTTT